Each of the 17 T cell receptor beta chains below was sequenced from the same sample in a study of T cells after yellow fever vaccination. TCRdb re-analysed the 5' RACE reads in MiXCR, keeping a single row per CDR3 protein. The repertoire holds approximately 550,000 distinct CDR3 sequences, with about 19% as singletons. The sample was PBMCs, taken 15 days after the yellow fever booster vaccination. The receptors originated from a man younger than 45 who received the YFV17D yellow fever vaccine.

In nucleotides, the CDR3 is TGCAGTGCCCCGGAAAGCGGGAGGCTGGATACGCAGTATTTT. Amino acid sequence: CSAPESGRLDTQYF. This chain links TRBV20-1 with TRBJ2-3; 9 nucleotides line up with TRBD2. Germline CDR1 is DFQATT and CDR2 is SNEGSKA (reference sequence). There are 14 residues in the CDR3. Unmatched junction bases numbered 10, after V lost 6 bases and J lost 6 bases.

The rearrangement joins TRBV5-1 to TRBJ2-7; no reliable D call. Germline values: CDR1 SGHRS, CDR2 YFSETQ. CDR3 length equals 14 residues. Between the trimmed V and J ends, which lost 0 bases and 4 bases, there was a span of 11 bases. Here the CDR3 DNA reads TGCGCCAGCAGCTTGGGTGACACCCCTTACGAGCAGTACTTC. Protein sequence: CASSLGDTPYEQYF.

The chain carries TRBV3-1 and TRBJ2-7; tentative D call: TRBD2 (6 bases). This CDR3 is 18 amino acids long. Trimming removed 10 bases from V and 2 bases from J, with 30 bases in between. In germline, CDR1 is LGHDT, CDR2 YNNKEL (reference sequence). The CDR3 reads CATSQALSPAGFTYEQYF. The CDR3 coding sequence is TGTGCCACCTCCCAAGCATTAAGTCCAGCGGGCTTTACCTACGAGCAGTACTTC.

A few counts support this clonotype. The CDR3 sequence: CAISVREPTDTQYF. CDR3 nucleotides: TGTGCCATCAGTGTCCGGGAACCCACAGATACGCAGTATTTT. The chain is built from TRBV10-3 and TRBJ2-3; maybe TRBD2 (5 bases). This CDR3 region has 14 residues. V gave up 4 bases and J gave up 2 bases, with 10 bases separating them. CDR1 and CDR2 (germline): ENHRY, SYGVKD.

This clonotype was seen a handful of times. This chain connects TRBV11-3 to TRBJ2-1; 7 positions match TRBD2. This CDR3 has 14 residues. Germline V gives CDR1 SGHNT, CDR2 YENEEA. The V segment lost 6 bases and the J segment 3 bases; nucleotides outside the gene matches: 5. CDR3 nucleotides: TGTGCCAGCAGTTCAAGCGGGGACTACAATGAGCAGTTCTTC. As protein: CASSSSGDYNEQFF.

A few counts support this clonotype. V gene TRBV7-2 combines with J gene TRBJ1-5; weak D call: TRBD1 (5 bases). Germline V gives CDR1 SGHTA, CDR2 FQGNSA. This CDR3 spans 13 amino acids. V was cut by 4 bases and J by 5 bases, with 9 bases left in between. The CDR3 DNA reads TGTGCCAGCAGCTGGGGGGTGGATCAGCCCCAGCATTTT. Translating it yields CASSWGVDQPQHF.

CDR3 nucleotides: TGTGCCAGCAGTTACGGCAGCTTAGGATGGGAGCAGTACTTC. This translates into CASSYGSLGWEQYF. This rearrangement joins TRBV6-5 to TRBJ2-7; D is ambiguous. Germline assignment: CDR1 MNHEY and CDR2 SVGAGI. The CDR3 runs to 14 residues. Between the trimmed V and J ends, which lost 2 bases and 7 bases, there was a span of 15 bases.

This clonotype appeared a few times. The J gene is TRBJ2-1, the V gene TRBV20-1; TRBD2 is a possible D gene (8 bases). CDR1 and CDR2 from the germline V gene are DFQATT and SNEGSKA (reference sequence). The CDR3 loop spans 14 amino acids. V lost 6 bases, J lost 3 bases, and 15 bases lay in between. The CDR3 sequence is CSARGGTSYNEQFF. The CDR3 DNA is TGCAGTGCCAGGGGGGGGACTAGCTACAATGAGCAGTTCTTC.

This clonotype was detected a few times. This rearrangement joins TRBV29-1 to TRBJ2-7, with 7 bases identical to TRBD2. With V trimmed by 6 bases and J by 1 base, 9 bases remained unmatched. CDR1 and CDR2 from the germline V gene are SQVTM and ANQGSEA. This CDR3 region has 14 residues. Here the CDR3 DNA reads TGCAGCGTCGGACTGACTAGCAGATCCTACGAGCAGTACTTC. Amino acid sequence: CSVGLTSRSYEQYF.

The gene calls are TRBV30 and TRBJ2-7; the D gene could be TRBD1 or TRBD2 (5 bases each). This CDR3 spans 13 amino acids. Germline assignment: CDR1 GTSNPN and CDR2 SVGIG (reference sequence). The V end was cut by 2 bases, the J end by 7 bases, with 15 bases between. The CDR3 region is CAWSLTSEGEQYF. The CDR3 bases are TGTGCCTGGAGTTTAACATCCGAGGGGGAGCAGTACTTC.

This clonotype has ten or more counts. Compared with germline, one end of the junction differs, possibly owing to a read error. This rearrangement joins TRBV5-1 to TRBJ2-5; TRBD1 matches at 8 bases. There are 14 residues in the CDR3. Germline assignment: CDR1 SGHRS and CDR2 YFSETQ. CDR3 in DNA: TGTGCCAGCAGCTCCGGACAGGGCCAAGAGACCCAGTACTTC. This sequence encodes CASSSGQGQETQYF.

The chain uses TRBV4-3 and TRBJ2-7, with 8 positions matching TRBD1. The CDR3 totals 15 residues. Trimming removed 4 bases from V and 1 base from J; junction bases left unmatched: 6. Germline loops: CDR1 LGHNA, CDR2 YSLEER. For the CDR3, the DNA is TGCGCCAGCAGCCCCGGGAACAGGGGGTCCTACGAGCAGTACTTC. Amino acids: CASSPGNRGSYEQYF.

This clonotype was found a few times. The V and J genes are TRBV20-1 and TRBJ2-1; 11 nucleotides align to TRBD2. Germline-derived CDR1 and CDR2 are DFQATT and SNEGSKA (reference sequence). Trimming cost V 3 bases and J 8 bases; bases outside gene matches: 15. The CDR3 runs 17 residues. This chain's CDR3 is CSARGTLLAGALYEQFF. In DNA, the CDR3 is TGCAGTGCTAGGGGTACACTACTAGCGGGAGCGTTATATGAGCAGTTCTTC.

This clonotype has just a few counts. The chain couples TRBV14 to TRBJ1-2, with D unresolved. CDR1 and CDR2 from the germline V gene are SGHDN and FVKESK. The V gene lost 2 bases and the J gene lost 5 bases, with 18 bases spanning the gap. This CDR3 is built from 16 residues. The CDR3, as DNA: TGTGCCAGCAGCCAAAAATTACCTCTACTGGGATATGGCTACACCTTC. It specifies CASSQKLPLLGYGYTF.

This clonotype was seen a few times. The rearrangement links TRBV29-1 to TRBJ2-1, with D possibly being TRBD2 (5 bases). Germline V gene lookup returns CDR1 SQVTM and CDR2 ANQGSEA. The CDR3 is 15 residues long. V was trimmed by 0 bases and J by 10 bases, leaving 19 bases between them. Written as DNA, the CDR3 is TGCAGCGTTGAAGATTCGGCTAGCCACCCATGGGAGCAGTTCTTC. Protein product: CSVEDSASHPWEQFF.

The CDR3 reads CASSLGASGRAKAREQYF. The CDR3 DNA sequence: TGTGCCAGCAGCCTAGGCGCTAGCGGGAGGGCCAAGGCGCGAGAGCAGTACTTC. The rearrangement links TRBV7-2 to TRBJ2-7; 12 nucleotides agree with TRBD2. V shed 5 bases, J shed 7 bases, and the junction held 18 bases outside the gene matches. Germline CDR1 is SGHTA and CDR2 is FQGNSA. The CDR3 has 18 residues.

This clonotype was found a few times. The CDR3 loop is CASRPGTARPKYEQYF. As DNA, the CDR3 is TGTGCCAGCAGACCCGGGACAGCCAGACCCAAGTACGAGCAGTACTTC. The chain carries TRBV2 and TRBJ2-7; 7 bases line up with TRBD1. The germline V gene has CDR1 SNHLY and CDR2 FYNNEI. V shed 6 bases, J shed 4 bases, and the junction held 15 bases outside the gene matches. The CDR3 contains 16 residues.